A single sample gave rise to the 10 T cell receptor beta chains below, sequenced in a study of blood T cell repertoires in COVID-19 (dated by TCRdb to the early 2020s). The receptor library was made with the immunoSEQ multiplex PCR assay. In TCRdb, the immuneACCESS table is reduced to in-frame sequences with V and J assigned. These tables do not hold every clone; where another copy was compared, an unresolved V gene accounts for under half, and the others remain unexplained. For this sample there are over 120,000 clones; more than 80% appear just once. Of the sample, less than 4.5% is held by the ten largest clones. The sequencing input was PBMCs or T cells enriched from blood (not recorded which). The receptors were sampled from a man aged 50 or older who had recovered from COVID-19.

The chain couples TRBV28 to TRBJ1-1, with TRBD1 as a possible D gene (5 bases). This CDR3 has 13 amino acids. Germline CDR1 and CDR2: MDHEN and SYDVKM. V lost 5 bases and J 6 bases, leaving 13 bases between the germline ends. The CDR3, as DNA: TGTGCCAGCAGTGTCGGGACTCAGGCTGAAGCTTTCTTT. Translating gives CASSVGTQAEAFF.

The genes are TRBV12-5 and TRBJ1-1; D remains ambiguous. The CDR3 is 13 residues long. Germline V gene lookup returns CDR1 LGHNT and CDR2 FRNRAP. Trimming removed 3 bases from V and 1 base from J, with 6 bases in between. The CDR3 is CASGFTGNTEAFF. CDR3 DNA sequence: TGTGCTAGTGGTTTCACGGGGAACACTGAAGCTTTCTTT.

J is TRBJ2-5 and V is TRBV10-3; D may be TRBD1 (5 bases). The germline CDR1 and CDR2 sequences are ENHRY and SYGVKD. Trimming took off 0 bases at V and 5 bases at J, with 19 bases between the two ends. The CDR3 extends over 17 amino acids. The CDR3 nucleotides read TGTGCCATCAGTGAGTCCGAAAGGCTCAGGGTTAGTGAGACCCAGTACTTC. The encoded protein is CAISESERLRVSETQYF.

The chain couples TRBV19 to TRBJ1-5, with D hard to call. V was shortened by 3 bases and J by 1 base, with 7 bases between the two germline ends. CDR1 LNHDA and CDR2 SQIVND come from the germline V gene (reference sequence). CDR3 length: 14 residues. The CDR3 spells CASSMAGSNQPQHF. The CDR3 DNA reads TGTGCCAGTAGTATGGCAGGAAGCAATCAGCCCCAGCATTTT.

The CDR3 nucleotides are TGTGCCAGCAGCGCCTCTCTGACGGGGGGCACCATATATTTT. Its protein product is CASSASLTGGTIYF. The V and J genes are TRBV2 and TRBJ1-3; weak D call: TRBD1 (5 bases). Trimming left V 6 bases short and J 9 bases short, with 18 bases between. Germline CDR1 is SNHLY and CDR2 is FYNNEI. The CDR3 has 14 residues.

The rearrangement uses TRBV2 and TRBJ1-6; D gene ambiguous. The CDR3 is 14 amino acids. V was shortened by 3 bases and J by 7 bases, with 10 bases between the two germline ends. Germline-derived CDR1 and CDR2 are SNHLY and FYNNEI. The CDR3 DNA reads as TGTGCCAGCAGTGAGTACGGGGAGAATTCACCCCTCCACTTT. Translation gives CASSEYGENSPLHF.

This sequence joins TRBV6-5 and TRBJ1-5; TRBD1 matches 7 bases. Germline loops: CDR1 MNHEY, CDR2 SVGAGI. The CDR3 runs to 15 residues. Trimming cost V 5 bases and J 4 bases; bases outside gene matches: 8. This CDR3 is CASSTDRVGNQPQHF. The CDR3 coding sequence is TGTGCCAGCAGTACCGACAGGGTAGGAAATCAGCCCCAGCATTTT.

The V call is TRBV19, the J call TRBJ1-4; D is undetermined. CDR1 LNHDA and CDR2 SQIVND come from the germline V gene (reference sequence). CDR3 length: 12 amino acids. Trimming took 5 bases from V and 6 from J, leaving 7 bases between them. The CDR3 DNA reads TGTGCCAGTAGTCCCCTTGATGAAAAACTGTTTTTT. Amino acid sequence: CASSPLDEKLFF.

This clone was picked up a small number of times. V is TRBV9 and J is TRBJ2-7, with 11 nucleotides matching TRBD2. CDR1 is SGDLS and CDR2 is YYNGEE in the germline V gene. Trimming cost V 4 bases and J 3 bases; bases outside gene matches: 9. CDR3 length: 16 residues. The CDR3 protein is CASSPSGTSGNYEQYF. The DNA of the CDR3 is TGTGCCAGCAGCCCCTCCGGGACTAGCGGAAACTACGAGCAGTACTTC.

The CDR3 region has the DNA TGCGCCAGCAGCCAAGATTTTGGCAGTAACTATGGCTACACCTTC. It codes for CASSQDFGSNYGYTF. The chain has TRBV4-3 and TRBJ1-2; unclear D gene. Trimming left V 0 bases short and J 1 base short, with 9 bases between. Germline CDR1 reads LGHNA; CDR2 reads YSLEER. The CDR3 extends over 15 amino acids.